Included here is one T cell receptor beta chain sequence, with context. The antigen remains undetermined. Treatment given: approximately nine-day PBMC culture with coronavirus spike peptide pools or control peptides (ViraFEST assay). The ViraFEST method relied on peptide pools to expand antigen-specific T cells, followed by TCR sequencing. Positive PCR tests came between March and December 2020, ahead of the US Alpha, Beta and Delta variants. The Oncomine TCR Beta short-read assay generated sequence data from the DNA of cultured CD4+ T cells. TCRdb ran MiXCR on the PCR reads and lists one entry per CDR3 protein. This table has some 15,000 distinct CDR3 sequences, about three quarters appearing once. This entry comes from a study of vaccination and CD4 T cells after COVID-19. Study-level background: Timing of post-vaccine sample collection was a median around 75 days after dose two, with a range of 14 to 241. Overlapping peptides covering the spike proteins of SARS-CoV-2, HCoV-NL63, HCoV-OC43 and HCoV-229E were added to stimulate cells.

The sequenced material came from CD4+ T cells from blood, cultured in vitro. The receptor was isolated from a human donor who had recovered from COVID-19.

In nucleotides, the CDR3 is TGTGCCCGGGAGACAAGTGGGGTCCAGACCCAGTACTTC. Its translation: CARETSGVQTQYF. The J gene is TRBJ2-5, the V gene TRBV30, with D perhaps matching TRBD2 (6 bases). Germline V gene lookup returns CDR1 GTSNPN and CDR2 SVGIG (reference sequence). Trimming stripped 8 bases from V and 6 bases from J, with 19 bases between. The CDR3 sequence is 13 residues long.